This record covers a single TCR beta chain. Its antigen remains unidentified. The data stem from a study of CXCR3-negative and CXCR3-positive naive CD8 T cells. Per CD8+ T cell subset, triplicate sorts of fewer than 350,000 cells each were done. Cells classed as naive CD8+ T cells were CD45RO-CCR7+CD27+CD95-. Germline CDR1 reads LGHNA; CDR2 reads YNFKEQ. The CDR3 extends over 17 amino acids. General study points: CXCR3-positive naive cells had more hydrophobic TRB CDR3s than CXCR3-negative naive cells. Diversity proved comparably high across both naive subsets and much lower in memory CD8+ cells.

UMI-tagged TRB cDNA libraries were built via 5' RACE. TCRdb reprocessed the 5' RACE reads and stores each CDR3 protein as one record, lacking DNA. The sample totals 100,000 or so distinct CDR3 sequences; its top ten clones hold approximately 0.4%. Sequences were obtained from naive CXCR3+ CD8+ T cells from blood. Regarding subset: CD45RO-CCR7+CD27+CD95- naive CD8+ T cells expressing CXCR3 (TNR3+). The TCR comes from a human donor in good health. Some clones in this sample may be carry-over from other donors' samples. The chain couples TRBV4-2 to TRBJ2-3; TCRdb designates TRBD2, a call that cannot be tested without DNA. CDR3 loop: CASSQGVASGSPDTQYF.